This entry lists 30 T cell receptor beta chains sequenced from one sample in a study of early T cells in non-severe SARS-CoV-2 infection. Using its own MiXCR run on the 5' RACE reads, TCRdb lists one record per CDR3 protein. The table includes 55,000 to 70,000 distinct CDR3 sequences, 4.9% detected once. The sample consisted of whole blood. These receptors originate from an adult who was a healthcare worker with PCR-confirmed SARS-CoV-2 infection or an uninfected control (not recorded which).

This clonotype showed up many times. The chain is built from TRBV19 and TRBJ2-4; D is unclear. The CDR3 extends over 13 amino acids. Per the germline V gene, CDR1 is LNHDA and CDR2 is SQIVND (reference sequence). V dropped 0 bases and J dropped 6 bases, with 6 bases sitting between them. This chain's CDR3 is CASSIEGSNIQYF. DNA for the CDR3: TGTGCCAGTAGTATAGAGGGTTCAAACATTCAGTACTTC.

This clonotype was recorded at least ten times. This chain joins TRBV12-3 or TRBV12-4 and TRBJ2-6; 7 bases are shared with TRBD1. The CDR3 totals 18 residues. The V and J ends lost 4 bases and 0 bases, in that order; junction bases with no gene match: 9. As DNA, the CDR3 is TGTGCCAGCAGTTCCTGGACTCACAGGGGCTCTGGGGCCAACGTCCTGACTTTC. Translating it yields CASSSWTHRGSGANVLTF.

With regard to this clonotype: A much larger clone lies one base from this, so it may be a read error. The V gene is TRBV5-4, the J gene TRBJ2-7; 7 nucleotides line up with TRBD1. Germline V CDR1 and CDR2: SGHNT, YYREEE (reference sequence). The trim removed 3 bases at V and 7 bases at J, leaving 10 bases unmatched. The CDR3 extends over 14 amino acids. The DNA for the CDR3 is TGTGCCAGCAGCTGGAACAGGGGCAGGGGGGAGCAGTACTTC. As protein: CASSWNRGRGEQYF. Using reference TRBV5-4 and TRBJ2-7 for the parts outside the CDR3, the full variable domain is ETGVTQSPTHLIKTRGQQVTLRCSSQSGHNTVSWYQQALGQGPQFIFQYYREEENGRGNFPPRFSGLQFPNYSSELNVNALELDDSALYLCASSWNRGRGEQYFGPGTRLTVT.

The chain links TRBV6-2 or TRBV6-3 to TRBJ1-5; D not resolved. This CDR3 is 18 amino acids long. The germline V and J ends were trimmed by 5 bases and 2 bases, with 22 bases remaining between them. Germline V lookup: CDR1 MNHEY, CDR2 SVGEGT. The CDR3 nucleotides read TGTGCCAGCAGTGGCAGTATGTACGAGATGGGTGGCAATCAGCCCCAGCATTTT. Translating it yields CASSGSMYEMGGNQPQHF.

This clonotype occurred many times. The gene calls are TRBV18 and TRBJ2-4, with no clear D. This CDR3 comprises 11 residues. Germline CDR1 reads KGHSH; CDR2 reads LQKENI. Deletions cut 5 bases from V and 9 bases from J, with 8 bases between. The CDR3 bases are TGTGCCAGCTCAGGCGAAGGCATTCAGTACTTC. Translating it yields CASSGEGIQYF. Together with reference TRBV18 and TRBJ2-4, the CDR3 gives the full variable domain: NAGVMQNPRHLVRRRGQEARLRCSPMKGHSHVYWYRQLPEEGLKFMVYLQKENIIDESGMPKERFSAEFPKEGPSILRIQQVVRGDSAAYFCASSGEGIQYFGAGTRLSVL.

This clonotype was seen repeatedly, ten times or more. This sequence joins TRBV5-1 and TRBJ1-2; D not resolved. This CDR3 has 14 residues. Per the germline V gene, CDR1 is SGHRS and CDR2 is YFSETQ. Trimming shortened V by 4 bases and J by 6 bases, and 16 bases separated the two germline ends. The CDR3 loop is CASSPPQAYDGYTF. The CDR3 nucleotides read TGCGCCAGCAGCCCCCCCCAGGCTTATGATGGCTACACCTTC. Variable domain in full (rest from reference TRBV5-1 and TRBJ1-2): KAGVTQTPRYLIKTRGQQVTLSCSPISGHRSVSWYQQTPGQGLQFLFEYFSETQRNKGNFPGRFSGRQFSNSRSEMNVSTLELGDSALYLCASSPPQAYDGYTFGSGTRLTVV.

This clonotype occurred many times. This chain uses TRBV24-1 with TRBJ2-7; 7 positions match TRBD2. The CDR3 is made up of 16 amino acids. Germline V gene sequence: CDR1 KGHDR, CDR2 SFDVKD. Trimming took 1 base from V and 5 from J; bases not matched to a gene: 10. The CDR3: CATSDFASGKRDEQYF. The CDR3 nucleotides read TGTGCCACCAGTGATTTTGCTAGCGGCAAACGCGACGAGCAGTACTTC.

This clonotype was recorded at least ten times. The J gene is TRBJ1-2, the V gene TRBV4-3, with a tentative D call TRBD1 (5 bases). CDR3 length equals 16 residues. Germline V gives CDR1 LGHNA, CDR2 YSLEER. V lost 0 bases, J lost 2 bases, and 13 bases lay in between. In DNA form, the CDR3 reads TGCGCCAGCAGCCAAGATATCAGGGACGGAAACTATGGCTACACCTTC. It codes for CASSQDIRDGNYGYTF.

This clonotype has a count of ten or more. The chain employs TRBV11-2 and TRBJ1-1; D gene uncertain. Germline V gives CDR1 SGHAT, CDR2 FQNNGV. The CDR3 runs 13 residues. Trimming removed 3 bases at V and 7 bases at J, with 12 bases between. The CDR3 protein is CASSFMGFGEAFF. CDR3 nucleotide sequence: TGTGCCAGCAGCTTCATGGGGTTCGGTGAAGCTTTCTTT.

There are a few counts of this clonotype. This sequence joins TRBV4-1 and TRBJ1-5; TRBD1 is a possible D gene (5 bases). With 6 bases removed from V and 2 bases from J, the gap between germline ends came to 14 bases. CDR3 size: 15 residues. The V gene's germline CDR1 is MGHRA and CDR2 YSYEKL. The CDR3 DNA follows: TGCGCCAGCAGTGAGGGGAGGGGAGGCAATCAGCCCCAGCATTTT. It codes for CASSEGRGGNQPQHF.

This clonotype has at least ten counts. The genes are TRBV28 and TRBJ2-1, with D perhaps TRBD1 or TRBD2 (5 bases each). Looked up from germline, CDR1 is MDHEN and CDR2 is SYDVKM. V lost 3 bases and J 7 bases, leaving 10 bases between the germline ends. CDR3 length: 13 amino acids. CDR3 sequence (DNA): TGTGCCAGCAGTTTCAGGGAGCGGAATGAGCAGTTCTTC. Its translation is CASSFRERNEQFF.

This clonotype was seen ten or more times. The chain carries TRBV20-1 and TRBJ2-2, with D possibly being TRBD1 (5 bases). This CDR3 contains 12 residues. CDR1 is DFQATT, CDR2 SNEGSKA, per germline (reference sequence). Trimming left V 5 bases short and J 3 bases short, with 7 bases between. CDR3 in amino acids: CSASGHTGELFF. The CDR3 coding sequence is TGCAGTGCTTCAGGGCACACCGGGGAGCTGTTTTTT.

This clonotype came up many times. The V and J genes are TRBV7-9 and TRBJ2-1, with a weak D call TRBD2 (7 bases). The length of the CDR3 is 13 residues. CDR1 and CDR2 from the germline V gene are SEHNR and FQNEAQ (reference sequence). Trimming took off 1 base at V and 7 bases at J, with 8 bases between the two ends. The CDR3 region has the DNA TGTGCCAGCAGCTTAGAGGGGGGGAATGAGCAGTTCTTC. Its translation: CASSLEGGNEQFF.

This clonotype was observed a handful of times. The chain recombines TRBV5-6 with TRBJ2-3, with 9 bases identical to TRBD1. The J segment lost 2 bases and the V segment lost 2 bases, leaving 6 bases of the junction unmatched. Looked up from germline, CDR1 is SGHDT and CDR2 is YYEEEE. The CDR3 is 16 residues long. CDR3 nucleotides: TGTGCCAGCAGCTTAACCGGGACAGGGTCCACAGATACGCAGTATTTT. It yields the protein CASSLTGTGSTDTQYF.

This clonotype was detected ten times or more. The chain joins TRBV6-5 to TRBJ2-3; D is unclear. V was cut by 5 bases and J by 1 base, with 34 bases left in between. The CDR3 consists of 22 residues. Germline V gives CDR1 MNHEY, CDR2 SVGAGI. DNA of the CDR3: TGTGCCAGCAGTACCACAGACCCCGTTGAAATCCATCGATATGCGGGCACAGATACGCAGTATTTT. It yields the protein CASSTTDPVEIHRYAGTDTQYF.

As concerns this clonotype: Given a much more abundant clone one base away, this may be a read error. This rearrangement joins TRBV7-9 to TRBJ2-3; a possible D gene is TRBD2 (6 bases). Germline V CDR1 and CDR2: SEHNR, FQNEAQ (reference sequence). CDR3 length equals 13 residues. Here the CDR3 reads CANSWRDTDTQYF. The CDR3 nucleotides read TGTGCCAACAGCTGGCGGGACACAGATACGCAGTATTTT.

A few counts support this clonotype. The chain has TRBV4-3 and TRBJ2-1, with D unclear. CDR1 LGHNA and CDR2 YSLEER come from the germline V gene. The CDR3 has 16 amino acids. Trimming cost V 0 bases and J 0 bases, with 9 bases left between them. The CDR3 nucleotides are TGCGCCAGCAGCCAAGAGATTGCACTCTCCTACAATGAGCAGTTCTTC. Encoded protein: CASSQEIALSYNEQFF.

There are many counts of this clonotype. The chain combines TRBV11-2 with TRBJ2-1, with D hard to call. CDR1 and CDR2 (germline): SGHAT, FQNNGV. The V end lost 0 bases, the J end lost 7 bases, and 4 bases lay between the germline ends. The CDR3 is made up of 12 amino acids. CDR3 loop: CASSLEQNEQFF. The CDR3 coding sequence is TGTGCCAGCAGCTTAGAACAAAATGAGCAGTTCTTC.

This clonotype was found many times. This CDR3 reads CATSSGRTLTDTQYF. The CDR3 coding sequence is TGTGCCACCAGTTCTGGCAGGACACTCACAGATACGCAGTATTTT. The rearrangement joins TRBV24-1 to TRBJ2-3, with D possibly being TRBD1 (5 bases). The CDR3 consists of 15 residues. The germline gives CDR1 KGHDR, CDR2 SFDVKD. The V gene lost 6 bases and the J gene lost 2 bases, with 14 bases spanning the gap.

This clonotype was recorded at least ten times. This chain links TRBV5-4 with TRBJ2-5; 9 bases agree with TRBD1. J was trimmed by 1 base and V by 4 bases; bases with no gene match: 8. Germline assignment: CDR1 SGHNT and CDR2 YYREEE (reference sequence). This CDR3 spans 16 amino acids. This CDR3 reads CASSSKTGGRQETQYF. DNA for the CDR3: TGTGCCAGCAGCAGCAAGACAGGGGGACGCCAAGAGACCCAGTACTTC.

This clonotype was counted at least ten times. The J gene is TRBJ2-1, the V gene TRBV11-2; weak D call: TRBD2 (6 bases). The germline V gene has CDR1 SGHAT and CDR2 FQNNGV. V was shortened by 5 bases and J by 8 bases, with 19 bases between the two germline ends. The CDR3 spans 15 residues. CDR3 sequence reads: CASSPEGTVRDEQFF. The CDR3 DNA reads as TGTGCCAGCAGCCCCGAAGGGACTGTTAGAGATGAGCAGTTCTTC.

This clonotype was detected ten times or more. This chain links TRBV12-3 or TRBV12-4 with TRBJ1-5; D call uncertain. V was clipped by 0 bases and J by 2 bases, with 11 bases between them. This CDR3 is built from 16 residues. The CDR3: CASSLAGLYGNQPQHF. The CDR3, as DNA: TGTGCCAGCAGTTTAGCAGGACTCTATGGCAATCAGCCCCAGCATTTT.

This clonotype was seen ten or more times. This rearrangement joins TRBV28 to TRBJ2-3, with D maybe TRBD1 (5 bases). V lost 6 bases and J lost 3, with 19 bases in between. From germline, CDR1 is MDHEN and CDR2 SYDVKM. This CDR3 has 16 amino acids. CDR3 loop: CASSPFRAPLTDTQYF. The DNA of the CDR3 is TGTGCCAGCAGCCCTTTCAGGGCGCCGTTAACAGATACGCAGTATTTT.

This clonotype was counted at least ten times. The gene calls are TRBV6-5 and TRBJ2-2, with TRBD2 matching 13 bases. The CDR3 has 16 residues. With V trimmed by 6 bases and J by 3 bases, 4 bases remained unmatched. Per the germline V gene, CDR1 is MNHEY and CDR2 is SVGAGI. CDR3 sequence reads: CASSGLAGAYTGELFF. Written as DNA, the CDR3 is TGTGCCAGCAGCGGACTAGCGGGAGCTTACACCGGGGAGCTGTTTTTT.

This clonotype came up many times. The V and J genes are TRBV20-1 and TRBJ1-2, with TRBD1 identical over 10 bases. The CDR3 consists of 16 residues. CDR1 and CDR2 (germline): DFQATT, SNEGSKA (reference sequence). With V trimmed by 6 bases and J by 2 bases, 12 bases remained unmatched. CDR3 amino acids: CSAGRGGTGENYGYTF. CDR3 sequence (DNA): TGCAGTGCCGGAAGAGGCGGGACAGGGGAAAACTATGGCTACACCTTC.

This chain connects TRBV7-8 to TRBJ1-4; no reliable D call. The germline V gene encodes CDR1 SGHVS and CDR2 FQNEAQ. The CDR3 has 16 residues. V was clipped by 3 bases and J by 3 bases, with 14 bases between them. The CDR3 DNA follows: TGTGCCAGCAGCTTTGAGACACTTTCGTCTAATGAAAAACTGTTTTTT. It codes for CASSFETLSSNEKLFF.

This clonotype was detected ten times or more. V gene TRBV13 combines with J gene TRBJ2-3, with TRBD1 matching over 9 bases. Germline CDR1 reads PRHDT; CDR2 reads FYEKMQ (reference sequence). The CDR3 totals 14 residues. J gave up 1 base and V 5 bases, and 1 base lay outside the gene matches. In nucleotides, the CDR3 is TGTGCCAGCAGCCGGGACAGGGGCACAGATACGCAGTATTTT. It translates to CASSRDRGTDTQYF.

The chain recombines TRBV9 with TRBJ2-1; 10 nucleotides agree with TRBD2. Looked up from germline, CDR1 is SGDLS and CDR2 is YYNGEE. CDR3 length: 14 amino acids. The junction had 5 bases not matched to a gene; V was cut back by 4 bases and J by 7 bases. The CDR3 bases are TGTGCCAGCAGCCGGCTAGCGGGAGTAAATGAGCAGTTCTTC. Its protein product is CASSRLAGVNEQFF.

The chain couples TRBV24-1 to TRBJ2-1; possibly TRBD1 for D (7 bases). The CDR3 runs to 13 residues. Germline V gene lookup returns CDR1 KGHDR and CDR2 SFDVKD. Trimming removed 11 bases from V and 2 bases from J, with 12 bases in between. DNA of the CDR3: TGTGCCATCTCAGGGGGGACCTACAATGAGCAGTTCTTC. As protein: CAISGGTYNEQFF.

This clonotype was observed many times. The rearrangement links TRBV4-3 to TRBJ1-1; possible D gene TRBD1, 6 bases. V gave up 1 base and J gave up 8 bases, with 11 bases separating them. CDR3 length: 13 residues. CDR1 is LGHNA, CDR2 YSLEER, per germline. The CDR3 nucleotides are TGCGCCAGCAGCCAAGGACTACAGGGCGAAGCTTTCTTT. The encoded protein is CASSQGLQGEAFF.